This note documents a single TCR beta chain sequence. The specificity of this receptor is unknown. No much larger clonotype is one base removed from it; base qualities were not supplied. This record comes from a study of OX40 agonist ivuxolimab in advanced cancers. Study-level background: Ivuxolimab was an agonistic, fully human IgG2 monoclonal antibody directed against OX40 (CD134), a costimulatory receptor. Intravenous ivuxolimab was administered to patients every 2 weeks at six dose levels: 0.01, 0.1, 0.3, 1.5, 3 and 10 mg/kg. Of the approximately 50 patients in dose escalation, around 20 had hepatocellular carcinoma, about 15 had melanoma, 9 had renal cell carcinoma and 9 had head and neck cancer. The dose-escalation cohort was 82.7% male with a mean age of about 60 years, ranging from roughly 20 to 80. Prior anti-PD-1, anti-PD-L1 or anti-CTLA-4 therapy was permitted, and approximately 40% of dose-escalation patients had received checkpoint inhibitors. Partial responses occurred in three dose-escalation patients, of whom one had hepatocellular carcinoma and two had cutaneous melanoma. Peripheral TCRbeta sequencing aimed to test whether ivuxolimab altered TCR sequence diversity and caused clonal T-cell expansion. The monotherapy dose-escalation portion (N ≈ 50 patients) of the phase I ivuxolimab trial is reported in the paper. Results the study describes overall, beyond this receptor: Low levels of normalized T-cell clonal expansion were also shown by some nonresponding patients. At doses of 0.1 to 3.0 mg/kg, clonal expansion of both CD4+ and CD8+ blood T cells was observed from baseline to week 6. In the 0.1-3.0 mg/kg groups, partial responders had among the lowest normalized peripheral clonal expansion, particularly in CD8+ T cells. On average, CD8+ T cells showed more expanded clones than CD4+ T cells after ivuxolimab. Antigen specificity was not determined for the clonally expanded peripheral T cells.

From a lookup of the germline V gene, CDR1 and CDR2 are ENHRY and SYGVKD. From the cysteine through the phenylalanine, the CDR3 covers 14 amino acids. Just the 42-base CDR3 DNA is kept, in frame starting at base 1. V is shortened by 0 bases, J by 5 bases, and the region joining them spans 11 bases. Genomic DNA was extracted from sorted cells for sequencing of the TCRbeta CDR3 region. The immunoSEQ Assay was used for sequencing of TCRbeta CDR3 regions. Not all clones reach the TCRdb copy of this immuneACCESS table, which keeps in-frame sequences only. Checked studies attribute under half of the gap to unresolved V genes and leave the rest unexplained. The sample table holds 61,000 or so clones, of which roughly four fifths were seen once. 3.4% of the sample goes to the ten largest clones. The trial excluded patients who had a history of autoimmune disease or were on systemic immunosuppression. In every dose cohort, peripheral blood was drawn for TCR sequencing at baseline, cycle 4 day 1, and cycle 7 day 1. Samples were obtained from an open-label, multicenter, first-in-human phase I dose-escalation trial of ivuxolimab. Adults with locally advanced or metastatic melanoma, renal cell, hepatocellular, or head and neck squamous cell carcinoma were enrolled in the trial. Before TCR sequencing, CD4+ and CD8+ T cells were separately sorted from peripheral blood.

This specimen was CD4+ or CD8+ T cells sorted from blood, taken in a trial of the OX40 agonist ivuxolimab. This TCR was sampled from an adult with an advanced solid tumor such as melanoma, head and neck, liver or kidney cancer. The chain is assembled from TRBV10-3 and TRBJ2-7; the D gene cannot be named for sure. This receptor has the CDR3 CAISESLNTDEQYF. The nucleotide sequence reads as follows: TGTGCCATCAGTGAGTCACTGAATACTGACGAGCAGTACTTC.